This TCR beta chain was identified during a study of T cell responses to AZD1222 COVID-19 vaccine. Study results and caveats: Donors, mostly white British, included more females; clonal diversity was possibly underestimated. Spike was spanned by vaccine-associated CD4 TCRs, which were dominant at 160-218 and 743-854.

Points on this clone: The antigen remains unidentified.

The CDR3 totals 16 residues. The trim removed 2 bases at V and 5 bases at J, leaving 8 bases unmatched. Germline V gene data show CDR1 as MNHEY and CDR2 as SMNVEV (reference sequence). Sequencing used immunoSEQ multiplex PCR; TCRdb keeps in-frame clones, though not all of them. The sample has about 150,000 clones, around 90% seen once. The sequence came from an adult in good health. This chain joins TRBV27 and TRBJ2-1, with TRBD2 identical over 8 bases. Sequences were derived from peripheral blood, sampled on day 0 of AZD1222 vaccination. CDR3 coding DNA: TGTGCCAGCAGTTTAATTCGTCTAGCGGGCCACAATGAGCAGTTCTTC. It codes for CASSLIRLAGHNEQFF.